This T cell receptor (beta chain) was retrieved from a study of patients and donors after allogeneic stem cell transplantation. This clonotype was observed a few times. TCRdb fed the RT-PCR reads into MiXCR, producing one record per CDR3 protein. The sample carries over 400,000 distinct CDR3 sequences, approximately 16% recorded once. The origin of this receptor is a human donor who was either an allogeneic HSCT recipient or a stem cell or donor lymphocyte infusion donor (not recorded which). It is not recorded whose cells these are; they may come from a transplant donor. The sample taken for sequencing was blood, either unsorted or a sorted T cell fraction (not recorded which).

The CDR3 coding sequence is TGCGCCAGCAGCCAAGAGGATAGCAGGGTTGCTTTCTTT. Protein: CASSQEDSRVAFF. The V call is TRBV4-1, the J call TRBJ1-1, with D possibly being TRBD1 (5 bases). Germline CDR1 is MGHRA and CDR2 is YSYEKL. Trimming left V 0 bases short and J 11 bases short, with 13 bases between. The CDR3 is 13 amino acids.